The present TCR beta chain was sequenced within a study of shared clonotypes between healthy human individuals. For the study at large: A couple of female and three male donors aged 18 to 49 were enrolled.

Regarding this clone: Its antigen is undetermined. The same CDR3 is also encoded by other DNA sequences in this sample.

Produced via immunoSEQ multiplex PCR; TCRdb's table is partial and in-frame only. This table holds roughly 1,600,000 clones, 98% to 99% found once. The V gene's germline CDR1 is KGHSH and CDR2 LQKENI. Trimming took 3 bases from V and 0 from J; bases not matched to a gene: 4. The CDR3 consists of 15 residues. Study-wide results and limits: Naive subsets generally exceeded memory subsets in estimated richness.

The sequence was obtained from a man under 40 in good health. The V call is TRBV18, the J call TRBJ2-7; 8 bases agree with TRBD1. Sequencing was performed on naive CD4+ T cells sorted from blood. Indicated subset: CD45RA+ positively selected. The CDR3: CASSPRTGSSYEQYF. The CDR3 DNA is TGTGCCAGCTCACCCCGGACAGGGAGCTCCTACGAGCAGTACTTC.